Presented here are 23 T cell receptor beta chains from one specimen sequenced in a study of T-cell reconstitution after alpha-beta-depleted transplantation in children. Unique molecular identifiers were incorporated into the prepared TCRbeta library. TCRdb itself ran the PCR reads through MiXCR, one entry per CDR3 protein. This sample carries about 830,000 distinct CDR3 sequences, about 15% of them seen once, and the ten largest clones take roughly 4.8%. The sequencing used PBMCs, mostly from graft donor cells, collected 360 days after TCRalphabeta/CD19-depleted stem cell transplant. These receptors all stem from a male patient aged 5 to 17 who had a stem cell transplant for acute lymphoblastic leukemia, so the T cells may come from the graft donor.

This clonotype was seen more than once but under ten times. The gene calls are TRBV4-1 and TRBJ2-7, with 10 bases that match TRBD2. Germline CDR1 and CDR2: MGHRA and YSYEKL. V gave up 4 bases and J gave up 3 bases; unmatched junction bases: 15. The CDR3 extends over 18 amino acids. Here the CDR3 reads CASSRTRASGRDGYEQYF. The CDR3 DNA is TGCGCCAGCAGCCGCACTAGGGCTAGCGGGAGAGACGGCTACGAGCAGTACTTC.

This clonotype was counted between two and nine times. This chain links TRBV4-1 with TRBJ2-2, with D hard to call. The CDR3 loop spans 15 amino acids. Trimming removed 1 base at V and 4 bases at J, with 10 bases between. Germline CDR1 and CDR2: MGHRA and YSYEKL. DNA of the CDR3: TGCGCCAGCAGCCAAGGGCTAGTACGCACCGGGGAGCTGTTTTTT. Translation gives CASSQGLVRTGELFF.

The chain carries TRBV5-6 and TRBJ2-1, with TRBD2 identical over 10 bases. Germline V gene sequence: CDR1 SGHDT, CDR2 YYEEEE. J gave up 2 bases and V 7 bases, and 3 bases lay outside the gene matches. The CDR3 is made up of 14 amino acids. The CDR3, as DNA: TGTGCCAGCCAACTAGCGGGGACCTACAATGAGCAGTTCTTC. Translating gives CASQLAGTYNEQFF.

This sequence joins TRBV29-1 and TRBJ1-4; D possibly corresponds to TRBD1 (6 bases). The ends were cut back, 7 bases at V and 7 bases at J, with 16 bases in the middle. The CDR3 loop spans 13 amino acids. From germline, CDR1 is SQVTM and CDR2 ANQGSEA. The CDR3 spells CSAAGRGIEKLFF. The CDR3 coding sequence is TGCAGCGCCGCAGGGAGGGGGATTGAAAAACTGTTTTTT.

J is TRBJ2-5 and V is TRBV25-1; D is ambiguous. The germline V gene has CDR1 MGHDK and CDR2 SYGVNS. V lost 7 bases and J 2 bases, leaving 11 bases between the germline ends. This CDR3 has 13 residues. The CDR3 protein is CASMRKHQETQYF. Here the CDR3 DNA reads TGTGCCAGCATGAGAAAACATCAAGAGACCCAGTACTTC. Supplemented by reference TRBV25-1 and TRBJ2-5, the full variable domain reads EADIYQTPRYLVIGTGKKITLECSQTMGHDKMYWYQQDPGMELHLIHYSYGVNSTEKGDLSSESTVSRIRTEHFPLTLESARPSHTSQYLCASMRKHQETQYFGPGTRLLVL.

The rearrangement joins TRBV12-3 or TRBV12-4 to TRBJ2-7; the D call may be TRBD1 or TRBD2 (5 bases each). Between the trimmed V and J ends, which lost 6 bases and 2 bases, there was a span of 17 bases. This CDR3 has 15 amino acids. The CDR3 is CASRFPFEGTYEQYF. As DNA, the CDR3 is TGTGCCAGCAGATTCCCATTCGAGGGGACCTACGAGCAGTACTTC.

As concerns this clonotype: This is likely a read error, given that the CDR3 carries no conserved phenylalanine or tryptophan at its end. The chain is built from TRBV11-2 and TRBJ2-7, with 10 bases lining up with TRBD2. The CDR3 is 16 amino acids. Germline lookup yields CDR1 SGHAT and CDR2 FQNNGV. V shed 4 bases and J 4 bases; nucleotides not matched to a gene: 10. CDR3 residues: CASSSPGLADPYEQYL. The CDR3, as DNA: TGTGCCAGCAGCTCCCCAGGACTAGCGGACCCTTACGAGCAGTACCTC.

The CDR3 is CASSFSGRGEVEQFF. The CDR3 bases are TGTGCCAGCAGTTTTAGCGGGAGGGGGGAGGTTGAGCAGTTCTTC. This chain links TRBV12-3 or TRBV12-4 with TRBJ2-1, with 11 nucleotides matching TRBD2. CDR3 length: 15 amino acids. V trimming: 3 bases; J trimming: 9 bases; junction bases outside the gene matches: 7.

This clonotype appeared a single time. The chain combines TRBV29-1 with TRBJ2-1; possibly TRBD2 for D (7 bases). Trimming took off 1 base at V and 12 bases at J, with 16 bases between the two ends. The germline CDR1 and CDR2 sequences are SQVTM and ANQGSEA. This CDR3 region has 13 residues. CDR3 amino acids: CSVEVGGSRGQFF. In nucleotides, the CDR3 is TGCAGCGTTGAAGTGGGGGGGTCCAGGGGGCAGTTCTTC.

The chain combines TRBV12-3 or TRBV12-4 with TRBJ2-2, with 7 bases lining up with TRBD2. V dropped 4 bases and J dropped 5; count of bases not matched to a gene: 10. This CDR3 has 16 amino acids. The CDR3 DNA reads as TGTGCCAGCAGTTCCTTAGCGGGCCGGCGTACCGGGGAGCTGTTTTTT. Amino acid sequence: CASSSLAGRRTGELFF.

The chain combines TRBV5-1 with TRBJ2-2; D unclear. Deletions cut 4 bases from V and 0 bases from J, with 13 bases between. CDR1 SGHRS and CDR2 YFSETQ come from the germline V gene. CDR3 length: 16 amino acids. The CDR3 DNA reads TGCGCCAGCAGCCCATTGACGGATACGAACACCGGGGAGCTGTTTTTT. Protein: CASSPLTDTNTGELFF.

This chain links TRBV7-3 with TRBJ1-2, with 7 positions matching TRBD1. The V gene end was trimmed by 1 base and the J gene end by 8 bases; junction bases not matched to a gene: 13. Germline CDR1 reads SGHTA; CDR2 reads FQGTGA. This CDR3 has 16 amino acids. The CDR3 sequence is CASSLMAGQPFGGYTF. CDR3 sequence (DNA): TGTGCCAGCAGCTTAATGGCGGGACAGCCCTTCGGGGGCTACACCTTC. The full variable domain, completed using reference TRBV7-3 and TRBJ1-2, is GAGVSQTPSNKVTEKGKYVELRCDPISGHTALYWYRQSLGQGPEFLIYFQGTGAADDSGLPNDRFFAVRPEGSVSTLKIQRTERGDSAVYLCASSLMAGQPFGGYTFGSGTRLTVV.

This clonotype was counted a few times. CDR3 in amino acids: CSAKGLRENEQFF. DNA for the CDR3: TGCAGTGCTAAAGGACTAAGAGAGAATGAGCAGTTCTTC. The genes are TRBV20-1 and TRBJ2-1; weak D call: TRBD2 (6 bases). The CDR3 is made up of 13 amino acids. Trimming stripped 4 bases from V and 7 bases from J, with 14 bases between. The germline V gene encodes CDR1 DFQATT and CDR2 SNEGSKA (reference sequence).

The V gene is TRBV20-1, the J gene TRBJ2-7; 7 bases match TRBD1. Losses at the gene ends were 5 bases for V and 2 bases for J; bases not matched to a gene: 6. There are 13 residues in the CDR3. Germline CDR1 DFQATT, CDR2 SNEGSKA (reference sequence). CDR3 loop: CSAVEGATYEQYF. The CDR3 nucleotides read TGCAGTGCTGTTGAGGGGGCCACCTACGAGCAGTACTTC.

In its sample, this clonotype was seen many times. CDR3 nucleotides: TGTGCCAGCAGCCTCGTAGGAGGGTCCTACGAGCAGTACTTC. Protein sequence: CASSLVGGSYEQYF. The chain employs TRBV12-3 or TRBV12-4 and TRBJ2-7, with D possibly matching TRBD2 (6 bases). Trimming removed 6 bases from V and 1 base from J, with 13 bases in between. CDR3 length: 14 residues.

This chain joins TRBV30 and TRBJ2-3; D ambiguous. Per germline, CDR1 GTSNPN and CDR2 SVGIG (reference sequence). This CDR3 has 14 residues. V gave up 4 bases and J gave up 1 base, with 12 bases separating them. The chain's CDR3 is CAWTLGQGTDTQYF. CDR3 in DNA: TGTGCCTGGACGCTAGGGCAGGGCACAGATACGCAGTATTTT. Based on the CDR3 plus reference TRBV30 and TRBJ2-3, the full variable domain is SQTIHQWPATLVQPVGSPLSLECTVEGTSNPNLYWYRQAAGRGLQLLFYSVGIGQISSEVPQNLSASRPQDRQFILSSKKLLLSDSGFYLCAWTLGQGTDTQYFGPGTRLTVL.

The rearrangement uses TRBV5-5 and TRBJ2-5; D may be TRBD2 (6 bases). In germline, CDR1 is SGHKS, CDR2 YYEKEE (reference sequence). Deletions cut 2 bases from V and 2 bases from J, with 16 bases between. This CDR3 is built from 16 residues. CDR3 sequence reads: CASSLLGLRVQETQYF. The CDR3, as DNA: TGTGCCAGCAGCTTACTTGGACTACGAGTGCAAGAGACCCAGTACTTC.

There are a few counts of this clonotype. J is TRBJ2-7 and V is TRBV7-9; D might be TRBD1 or TRBD2, each matching 5 bases. Germline CDR1 SEHNR, CDR2 FQNEAQ (reference sequence). Trimming shortened V by 3 bases and J by 3 bases, and 15 bases separated the two germline ends. The CDR3 spans 15 residues. Written as DNA, the CDR3 is TGTGCCAGCAGCTTTCCGGGACGAGGGAACTACGAGCAGTACTTC. It is translated as CASSFPGRGNYEQYF. Looking up the rest from reference TRBV7-9 and TRBJ2-7 gives the full variable domain: DTGVSQNPRHKITKRGQNVTFRCDPISEHNRLYWYRQTLGQGPEFLTYFQNEAQLEKSRLLSDRFSAERPKGSFSTLEIQRTEQGDSAMYLCASSFPGRGNYEQYFGPGTRLTVT.

This clonotype was picked up many times. This chain connects TRBV5-1 to TRBJ1-4; TRBD1 matches at 7 bases. The CDR3 runs 15 residues. Per germline, CDR1 SGHRS and CDR2 YFSETQ. With V trimmed by 3 bases and J by 6 bases, 8 bases remained unmatched. The CDR3 loop reads CASSSTGFGDEKLFF. The CDR3 region has the DNA TGCGCCAGCAGCTCGACAGGGTTTGGGGATGAAAAACTGTTTTTT. Filled out from reference TRBV5-1 and TRBJ1-4, the complete variable domain reads KAGVTQTPRYLIKTRGQQVTLSCSPISGHRSVSWYQQTPGQGLQFLFEYFSETQRNKGNFPGRFSGRQFSNSRSEMNVSTLELGDSALYLCASSSTGFGDEKLFFGSGTQLSVL.

CDR3 residues: CASKDPLAKNIQYF. CDR3 coding DNA: TGTGCCAGCAAAGACCCCCTAGCCAAAAACATTCAGTACTTC. This chain connects TRBV12-3 or TRBV12-4 to TRBJ2-4; D ambiguous. V lost 7 bases, J lost 0 bases, and 10 bases lay in between. The CDR3 runs to 14 residues.

This clonotype was detected only a few times. The chain has TRBV19 and TRBJ2-1; the match to TRBD1 covers 9 bases. The CDR3 has 15 residues. Per the germline V gene, CDR1 is LNHDA and CDR2 is SQIVND (reference sequence). The V segment lost 6 bases and the J segment 8 bases; nucleotides outside the gene matches: 11. As DNA, the CDR3 is TGTGCCAGTAGGGGGGTGGGGACAGGGAAAGATGAGCAGTTCTTC. Encoded protein: CASRGVGTGKDEQFF.

The chain uses TRBV18 and TRBJ2-1; tentative D call: TRBD2 (5 bases). This CDR3 has 16 residues. The germline V gene has CDR1 KGHSH and CDR2 LQKENI. The germline V and J ends were trimmed by 0 bases and 8 bases, with 17 bases remaining between them. The CDR3 here is CASSPPFTRRPHEQFF. The CDR3 bases are TGTGCCAGCTCACCACCGTTCACTAGAAGGCCCCATGAGCAGTTCTTC. Combining the CDR3 with reference TRBV18 and TRBJ2-1 gives the whole variable domain NAGVMQNPRHLVRRRGQEARLRCSPMKGHSHVYWYRQLPEEGLKFMVYLQKENIIDESGMPKERFSAEFPKEGPSILRIQQVVRGDSAAYFCASSPPFTRRPHEQFFGPGTRLTVL.

The rearrangement links TRBV2 to TRBJ2-5, with 7 bases that match TRBD2. The length of the CDR3 is 13 residues. V trimming: 8 bases; J trimming: 4 bases; junction bases outside the gene matches: 7. Germline V lookup: CDR1 SNHLY, CDR2 FYNNEI. Here the CDR3 reads CASGGSRVETQYF. CDR3 nucleotide sequence: TGTGCCAGCGGCGGGAGCAGGGTAGAGACCCAGTACTTC. Drawing the rest from reference TRBV2 and TRBJ2-5, the complete variable domain is EPEVTQTPSHQVTQMGQEVILRCVPISNHLYFYWYRQILGQKVEFLVSFYNNEISEKSEIFDDQFSVERPDGSNFTLKIRSTKLEDSAMYFCASGGSRVETQYFGPGTRLLVL.